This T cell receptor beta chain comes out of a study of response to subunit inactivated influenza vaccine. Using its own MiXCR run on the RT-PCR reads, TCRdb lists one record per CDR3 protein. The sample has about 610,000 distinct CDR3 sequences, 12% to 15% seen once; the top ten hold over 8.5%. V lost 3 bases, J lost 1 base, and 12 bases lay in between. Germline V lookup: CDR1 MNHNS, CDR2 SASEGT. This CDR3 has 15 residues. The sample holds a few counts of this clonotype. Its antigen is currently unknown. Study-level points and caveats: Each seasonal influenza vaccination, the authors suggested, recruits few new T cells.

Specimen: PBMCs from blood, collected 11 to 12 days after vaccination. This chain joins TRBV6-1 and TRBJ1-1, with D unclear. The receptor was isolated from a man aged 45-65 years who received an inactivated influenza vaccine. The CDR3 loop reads CASSDRGRRNTEAFF. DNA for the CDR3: TGTGCCAGCAGTGATCGTGGCAGGAGGAACACTGAAGCTTTCTTT.